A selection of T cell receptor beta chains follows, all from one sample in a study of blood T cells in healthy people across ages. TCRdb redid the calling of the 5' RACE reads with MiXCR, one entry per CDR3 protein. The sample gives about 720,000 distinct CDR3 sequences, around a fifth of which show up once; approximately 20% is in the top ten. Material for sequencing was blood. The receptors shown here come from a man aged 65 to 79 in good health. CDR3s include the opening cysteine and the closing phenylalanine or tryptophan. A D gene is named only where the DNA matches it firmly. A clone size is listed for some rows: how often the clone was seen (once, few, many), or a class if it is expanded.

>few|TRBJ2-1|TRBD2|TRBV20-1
CSARWTSGRSNNEQFF
TGCAGTGCTCGCTGGACTAGCGGGCGCTCTAATAATGAGCAGTTCTTC
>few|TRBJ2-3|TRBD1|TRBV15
CATRTDRGRLTDTQYF
TGTGCCACCAGAACGGACAGGGGCCGCCTCACAGATACGCAGTATTTT
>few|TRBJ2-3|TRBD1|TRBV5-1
CASSIDTGTGADTQYF
TGCGCCAGCAGCATAGACACCGGGACAGGGGCAGATACGCAGTATTTT
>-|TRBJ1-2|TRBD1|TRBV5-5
CASSYLTYGQGGYGYTF
TGTGCCAGCAGCTACTTAACTTATGGACAGGGGGGCTATGGCTACACCTTC
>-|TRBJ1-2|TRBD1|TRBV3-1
CASSVRGQGLYGYTF
TGTGCCAGCAGCGTAAGGGGACAGGGTTTGTATGGCTACACCTTC
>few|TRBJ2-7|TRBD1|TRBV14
CASSQVAGQGGFDEQYF
TGTGCCAGCAGCCAGGTAGCGGGACAGGGGGGCTTCGACGAGCAGTACTTC
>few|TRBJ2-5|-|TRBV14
CASRIRGNKKTQYF
TGTGCCAGCAGAATCCGGGGAAACAAGAAGACCCAGTACTTC
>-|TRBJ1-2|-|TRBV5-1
CASRAENYGYTF
TGCGCCAGCAGGGCAGAGAACTATGGCTACACCTTC
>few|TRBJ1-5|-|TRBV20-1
CSARSETGNQPQHF
TGCAGTGCTAGGTCGGAGACCGGCAATCAGCCCCAGCATTTT
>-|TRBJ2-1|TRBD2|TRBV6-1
CAILAGGPYNEQFF
TGTGCGATTCTAGCGGGGGGCCCCTACAATGAGCAGTTCTTC
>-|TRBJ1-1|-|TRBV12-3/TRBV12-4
CASSYQGRTEAFF
TGTGCCAGCAGTTACCAGGGTCGGACTGAAGCTTTCTTT
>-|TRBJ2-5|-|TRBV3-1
CASSQGSLEAQYF
TGTGCCAGCAGCCAAGGTTCGCTTGAGGCCCAGTACTTC
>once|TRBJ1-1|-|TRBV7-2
CASSLSQGKETEAFF
TGTGCCAGCAGCCTGTCCCAGGGGAAGGAGACTGAAGCTTTCTTT
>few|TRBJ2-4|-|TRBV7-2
CASSLNRLAKNIQYF
TGTGCCAGCAGCTTAAATCGGTTAGCCAAAAACATTCAGTACTTC
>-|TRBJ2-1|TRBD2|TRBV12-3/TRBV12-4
CASRKRESYNEQFF
TGTGCCAGCAGGAAGCGGGAGTCCTACAATGAGCAGTTCTTC
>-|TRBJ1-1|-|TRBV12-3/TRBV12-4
CASSLRDFGEAFF
TGTGCCAGCAGTCTCCGGGACTTCGGGGAAGCTTTCTTT
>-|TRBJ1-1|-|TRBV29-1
CSVAGRLFTEAFF
TGCAGCGTTGCCGGCAGGCTGTTCACTGAAGCTTTCTTT
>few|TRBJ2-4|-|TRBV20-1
CSARTYRAGGIQYF
TGCAGTGCTAGGACCTACAGGGCCGGAGGCATTCAGTACTTC